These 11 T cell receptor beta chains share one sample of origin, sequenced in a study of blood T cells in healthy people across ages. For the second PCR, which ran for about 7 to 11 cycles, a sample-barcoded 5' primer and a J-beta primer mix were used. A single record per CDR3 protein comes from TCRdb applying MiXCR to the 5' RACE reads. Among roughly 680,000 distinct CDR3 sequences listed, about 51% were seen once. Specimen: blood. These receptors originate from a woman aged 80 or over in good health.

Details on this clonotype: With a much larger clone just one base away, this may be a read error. CDR3 in DNA: TGTGCCAGCAGTATCGACAGAGCGAGACAAGATACCCAGTACTTC. It translates to CASSIDRARQDTQYF. This chain uses TRBV12-3 or TRBV12-4 with TRBJ2-5; tentatively, D is TRBD1 (5 bases). This CDR3 is built from 15 residues.

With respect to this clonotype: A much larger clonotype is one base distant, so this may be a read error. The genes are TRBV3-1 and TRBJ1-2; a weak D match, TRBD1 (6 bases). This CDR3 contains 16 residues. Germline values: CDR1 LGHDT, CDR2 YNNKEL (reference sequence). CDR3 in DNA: TGTGCCAGCAGCCAATCAGGGTGGACAGACAACTATGGCCACACCTTC. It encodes CASSQSGWTDNYGHTF.

Here the CDR3 DNA reads TGCGCCAGCAGCTTAGCGGGGCGGCCAGATACGCAGTATTTT. Translated, it gives CASSLAGRPDTQYF. This chain joins TRBV5-1 and TRBJ2-3; 7 bases match TRBD2. The germline CDR1 and CDR2 sequences are SGHRS and YFSETQ. Trimming took 2 bases from V and 4 from J; bases not matched to a gene: 4. The CDR3 extends over 14 amino acids.

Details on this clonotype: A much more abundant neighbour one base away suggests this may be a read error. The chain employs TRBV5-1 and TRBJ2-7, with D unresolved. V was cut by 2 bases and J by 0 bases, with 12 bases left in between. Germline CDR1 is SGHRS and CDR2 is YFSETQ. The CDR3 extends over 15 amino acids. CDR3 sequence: CASSFGDKNSYEQYF. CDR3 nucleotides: TGCGCCAGCAGCTTTGGCGATAAGAACTCCTACGAGCAGTACTTC. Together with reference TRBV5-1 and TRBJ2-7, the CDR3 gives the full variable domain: KAGVTQTPRYLIKTRGQQVTLSCSPISGHRSVSWYQQTPGQGLQFLFEYFSETQRNKGNFPGRFSGRQFSNSRSEMNVSTLELGDSALYLCASSFGDKNSYEQYFGPGTRLTVT.

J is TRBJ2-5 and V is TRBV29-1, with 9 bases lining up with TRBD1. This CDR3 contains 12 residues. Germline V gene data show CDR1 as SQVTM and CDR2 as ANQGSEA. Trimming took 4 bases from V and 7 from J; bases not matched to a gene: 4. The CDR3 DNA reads TGCAGCGTTGTAAGACAGGGGGGGACCCAGTACTTC. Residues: CSVVRQGGTQYF.

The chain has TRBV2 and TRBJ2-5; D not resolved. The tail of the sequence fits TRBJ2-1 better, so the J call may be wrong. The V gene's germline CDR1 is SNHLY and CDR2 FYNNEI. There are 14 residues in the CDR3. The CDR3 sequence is CASSRITPQETQFF. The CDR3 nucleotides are TGTGCCAGCAGCCGTATAACGCCCCAAGAGACCCAGTTCTTC.

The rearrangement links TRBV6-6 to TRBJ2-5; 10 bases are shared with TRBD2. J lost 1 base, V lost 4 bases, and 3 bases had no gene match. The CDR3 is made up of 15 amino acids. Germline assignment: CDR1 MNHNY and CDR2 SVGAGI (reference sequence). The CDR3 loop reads CASSSQRGGQETQYF. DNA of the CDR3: TGTGCCAGCAGTTCCCAGCGGGGGGGCCAAGAGACCCAGTACTTC.

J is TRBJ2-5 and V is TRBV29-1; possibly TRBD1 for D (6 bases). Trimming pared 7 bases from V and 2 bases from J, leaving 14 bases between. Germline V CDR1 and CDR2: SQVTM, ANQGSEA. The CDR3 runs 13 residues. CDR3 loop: CSGRRDIQETQYF. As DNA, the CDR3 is TGCAGCGGGCGCCGGGACATTCAAGAGACCCAGTACTTC.

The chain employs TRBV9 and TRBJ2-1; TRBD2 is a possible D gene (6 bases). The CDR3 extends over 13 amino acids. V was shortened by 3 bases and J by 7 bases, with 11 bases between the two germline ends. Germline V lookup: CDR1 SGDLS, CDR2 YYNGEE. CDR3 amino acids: CASSGLDGNEQFF. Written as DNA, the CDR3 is TGTGCCAGCAGCGGACTAGATGGGAATGAGCAGTTCTTC.

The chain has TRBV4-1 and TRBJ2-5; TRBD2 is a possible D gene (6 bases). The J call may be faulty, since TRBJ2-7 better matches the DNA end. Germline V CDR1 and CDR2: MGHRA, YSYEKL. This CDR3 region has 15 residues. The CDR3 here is CASSQGLVPGNEQYF. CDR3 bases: TGCGCCAGCAGCCAAGGACTAGTCCCCGGGAACGAGCAGTACTTC.

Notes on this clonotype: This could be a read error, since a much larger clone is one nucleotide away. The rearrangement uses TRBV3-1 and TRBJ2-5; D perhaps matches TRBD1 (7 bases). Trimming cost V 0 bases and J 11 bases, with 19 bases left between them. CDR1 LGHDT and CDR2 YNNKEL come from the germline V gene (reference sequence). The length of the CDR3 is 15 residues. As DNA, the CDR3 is TGTGCCAGCAGCCAAGAGACAGGGAGGCGCAATGAGCAGTACTTC. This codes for CASSQETGRRNEQYF.